The 24 T cell receptor beta chains below all came from one sample that was sequenced in a study of blood T cell repertoires in COVID-19. Libraries were prepared by immunoSEQ multiplex PCR; TCRdb keeps only in-frame clonotypes and omits some of them. The table includes 450,000 to 500,000 clones, roughly 87% detected once. The source material was PBMCs or T cells enriched from blood (not recorded which). The receptors come from a woman between 18 and 30 years old who had recovered from COVID-19.

The J gene is TRBJ2-5, the V gene TRBV18, with D perhaps TRBD2 (5 bases). V was cut by 3 bases and J by 4 bases, with 18 bases left in between. The CDR3 extends over 16 amino acids. Germline loops: CDR1 KGHSH, CDR2 LQKENI. CDR3 amino acids: CASSPPGDPAGETQYF. CDR3 nucleotide sequence: TGTGCCAGCTCACCTCCGGGCGATCCGGCGGGAGAGACCCAGTACTTC.

J is TRBJ2-7 and V is TRBV18, with 7 nucleotides matching TRBD1. In germline, CDR1 is KGHSH, CDR2 LQKENI. The CDR3 has 14 amino acids. The trim removed 5 bases at V and 5 bases at J, leaving 9 bases unmatched. Here the CDR3 reads CASSSDRAGDEQYF. CDR3 bases: TGTGCCAGCTCATCCGACAGGGCCGGAGACGAGCAGTACTTC.

The chain's CDR3 is CASSQFQGGMNTEAFF. CDR3 nucleotide sequence: TGTGCCAGCAGCCAGTTTCAGGGCGGAATGAACACTGAAGCTTTCTTT. The rearrangement uses TRBV7-9 and TRBJ1-1; the D gene is possibly TRBD1 (5 bases). Trimming shortened V by 5 bases and J by 0 bases, and 16 bases separated the two germline ends. The CDR3 consists of 16 residues. Germline assignment: CDR1 SEHNR and CDR2 FQNEAQ (reference sequence).

The rearrangement joins TRBV7-9 to TRBJ2-3, with TRBD2 matching over 8 bases. Germline V gene lookup returns CDR1 SEHNR and CDR2 FQNEAQ (reference sequence). V dropped 2 bases and J dropped 2; count of bases not matched to a gene: 3. The CDR3 spans 15 residues. CDR3: CASSLTSGITDTQYF. The CDR3 DNA sequence: TGTGCCAGCAGCTTAACTAGCGGTATCACAGATACGCAGTATTTT. The entire variable domain, with the rest obtained from reference TRBV7-9 and TRBJ2-3, is as follows: DTGVSQNPRHKITKRGQNVTFRCDPISEHNRLYWYRQTLGQGPEFLTYFQNEAQLEKSRLLSDRFSAERPKGSFSTLEIQRTEQGDSAMYLCASSLTSGITDTQYFGPGTRLTVL.

The chain links TRBV6-5 to TRBJ2-7; 9 nucleotides line up with TRBD1. Germline V gene data show CDR1 as MNHEY and CDR2 as SVGAGI. The CDR3 loop spans 13 amino acids. V shed 11 bases, J shed 2 bases, and the junction held 7 bases outside the gene matches. The CDR3 region has the DNA TGTGCCGTCCGACAGGGGGGTGCCTACGAGCAGTACTTC. The encoded protein is CAVRQGGAYEQYF.

The V and J genes are TRBV4-1 and TRBJ2-3, with D hard to call. Deletions cut 2 bases from V and 0 bases from J, with 9 bases between. The CDR3 runs to 15 residues. Germline V CDR1 and CDR2: MGHRA, YSYEKL. Here the CDR3 reads CASSQSSPSTDTQYF. CDR3 sequence (DNA): TGCGCCAGCAGCCAATCCAGTCCTAGCACAGATACGCAGTATTTT.

The V and J genes are TRBV30 and TRBJ1-2, with a tentative D call TRBD1 (5 bases). V was cut by 2 bases and J by 5 bases, with 9 bases left in between. The length of the CDR3 is 12 residues. Germline assignment: CDR1 GTSNPN and CDR2 SVGIG (reference sequence). CDR3 residues: CAWSRGMYGYTF. The CDR3, as DNA: TGTGCCTGGAGTCGGGGGATGTATGGCTACACCTTC.

This clone was recorded a few times. The rearrangement uses TRBV29-1 and TRBJ1-2; TRBD1 is a possible D gene (6 bases). This CDR3 is built from 12 residues. Trimming shortened V by 6 bases and J by 0 bases, and 8 bases separated the two germline ends. Germline-derived CDR1 and CDR2 are SQVTM and ANQGSEA. The CDR3 sequence is CSVWTANYGYTF. Here the CDR3 DNA reads TGCAGCGTATGGACAGCTAACTATGGCTACACCTTC.

This clone is a singleton in its sample. The chain links TRBV2 to TRBJ1-6, with D unclear. This CDR3 region has 11 residues. Germline-derived CDR1 and CDR2 are SNHLY and FYNNEI. V was cut by 6 bases and J by 12 bases, with 9 bases left in between. CDR3 in amino acids: CASSDPGPLHF. The DNA for the CDR3 is TGTGCCAGCAGCGATCCGGGACCCCTCCACTTT. The whole variable domain, remainder taken from reference TRBV2 and TRBJ1-6, is EPEVTQTPSHQVTQMGQEVILRCVPISNHLYFYWYRQILGQKVEFLVSFYNNEISEKSEIFDDQFSVERPDGSNFTLKIRSTKLEDSAMYFCASSDPGPLHFGNGTRLTVT.

The CDR3 spells CASSIQGSYGYTF. DNA for the CDR3: TGTGCCAGTAGTATTCAGGGTAGCTATGGCTACACCTTC. The V call is TRBV19, the J call TRBJ1-2; tentatively, D is TRBD1 (5 bases). Germline V gives CDR1 LNHDA, CDR2 SQIVND (reference sequence). The ends were cut back, 3 bases at V and 4 bases at J, with 9 bases in the middle. The length of the CDR3 is 13 residues.

J is TRBJ2-7 and V is TRBV2, with D perhaps matching TRBD1 (6 bases). V was trimmed by 5 bases and J by 7 bases, leaving 9 bases between them. CDR1 and CDR2 (germline): SNHLY, FYNNEI. The CDR3 spans 11 residues. The CDR3 nucleotides are TGTGCCAGCAGTTTCGGGACAGAGCAGTACTTC. It translates to CASSFGTEQYF.

V usage is TRBV18 and J usage is TRBJ2-1; 9 positions match TRBD1. V gave up 7 bases and J gave up 6 bases; unmatched junction bases: 4. The CDR3 has 13 residues. CDR1 KGHSH and CDR2 LQKENI come from the germline V gene. The CDR3 region has the DNA TGTGCCAGCTGGGGACAGGGCGGCAATGAGCAGTTCTTC. As protein: CASWGQGGNEQFF.

V is TRBV3-1 (or the pseudogene TRBV3-2) and J is TRBJ1-5; 10 bases are a match to TRBD1. In germline, CDR1 is LGHDT, CDR2 YNNKEL (reference sequence). V gave up 4 bases and J gave up 4 bases; unmatched junction bases: 7. This CDR3 has 16 amino acids. The DNA of the CDR3 is TGTGCCAGCAGCCCCGATCGGACAGGGGGTAATCAGCCCCAGCATTTT. Its translation is CASSPDRTGGNQPQHF.

V is TRBV27 and J is TRBJ1-5; 11 nucleotides line up with TRBD1. The CDR3 is made up of 16 amino acids. CDR1 is MNHEY, CDR2 SMNVEV, per germline (reference sequence). The trim removed 9 bases at V and 2 bases at J, leaving 9 bases unmatched. The CDR3 DNA reads TGTGCCAGTAGACGCGGGACAGGGGGGGGCAATCAGCCCCAGCATTTT. It is translated as CASRRGTGGGNQPQHF.

This clone was counted only a few times. The chain has TRBV6-4 and TRBJ2-1; 10 positions agree with TRBD2. V was clipped by 5 bases and J by 5 bases; unmatched bases: 9. Germline CDR1 reads MRHNA; CDR2 reads SNTAGT. The CDR3 length is 16 residues. For the CDR3, the DNA is TGTGCCAGCAGTTCGCGAGGACTAGCGGTTAACAATGAGCAGTTCTTC. This gives the protein CASSSRGLAVNNEQFF.

V usage is TRBV19 and J usage is TRBJ1-2; maybe TRBD1 (6 bases). The CDR3 contains 13 residues. Germline V gene lookup returns CDR1 LNHDA and CDR2 SQIVND (reference sequence). With 1 base removed from V and 7 bases from J, the gap between germline ends came to 10 bases. The CDR3 spells CASSIGLDSGYTF. Here the CDR3 DNA reads TGTGCCAGTAGTATAGGCTTGGACAGTGGCTACACCTTC.

This clone was recorded once. The chain employs TRBV21-1 and TRBJ2-1; the table's D gene call, TRBD2, was not cross checked with the DNA. TRBV21-1 has pseudogene status. The length of the CDR3 is 17 residues. Here the CDR3 DNA reads TGTGCCAGCAGCGAAGTAGCAACTAGTCCCACCTACAATGAGCAGTTCTTC. Amino acid sequence: CASSEVATSPTYNEQFF.

The chain couples TRBV5-1 to TRBJ2-5, with 7 bases matching TRBD2. Germline CDR1 and CDR2: SGHRS and YFSETQ. The CDR3 is made up of 15 amino acids. J lost 5 bases, V lost 0 bases, and 7 bases had no gene match. As DNA, the CDR3 is TGCGCCAGCAGCTTGGCCGTCGGGGGGAAGGAGACCCAGTACTTC. Translating gives CASSLAVGGKETQYF.

This chain uses TRBV5-1 with TRBJ1-3, with a possible D match to TRBD1 (5 bases). The V end was cut by 4 bases, the J end by 2 bases, with 10 bases between. The CDR3 spans 14 residues. CDR1 and CDR2 from the germline V gene are SGHRS and YFSETQ. The CDR3 region is CASSAQGTGNTIYF. CDR3 sequence (DNA): TGCGCCAGCAGCGCCCAGGGTACTGGAAACACCATATATTTT.

The chain couples TRBV7-9 to TRBJ2-5; no definite D call. The CDR3 has 14 residues. V shed 0 bases and J shed 7 bases, with 12 bases lying between them. From germline, CDR1 is SEHNR and CDR2 FQNEAQ (reference sequence). CDR3: CASSLALSSGTQYF. The CDR3 region has the DNA TGTGCCAGCAGCTTAGCGCTTAGCTCGGGGACCCAGTACTTC.

The DNA of the CDR3 is TGTGCCACCAGTGATTCCCGGTCCCCGAGTACCCAGCATTTT. Protein product: CATSDSRSPSTQHF. V and J are TRBV24-1 and TRBJ1-5, with unresolved D. Trimming removed 2 bases at V and 11 bases at J, with 15 bases between. The CDR3 extends over 14 amino acids. The germline V gene has CDR1 KGHDR and CDR2 SFDVKD.

V gene TRBV29-1 combines with J gene TRBJ1-1; TRBD1 matches at 7 bases. V was clipped by 8 bases and J by 5 bases; unmatched bases: 11. The CDR3 runs to 13 residues. The germline gives CDR1 SQVTM, CDR2 ANQGSEA. CDR3 residues: CSFQTGMWTEAFF. The CDR3 region has the DNA TGCAGCTTTCAGACAGGGATGTGGACTGAAGCTTTCTTT.

The table lists this clone with a few counts. The chain has TRBV5-4 and TRBJ1-6; 10 bases fit TRBD1. This CDR3 has 15 residues. Losses at the gene ends were 3 bases for V and 6 bases for J; bases not matched to a gene: 3. Germline CDR1 is SGHNT and CDR2 is YYREEE (reference sequence). The CDR3 is CASSYGTGVNSPLHF. The CDR3 DNA reads as TGTGCCAGCAGCTATGGGACAGGGGTTAATTCACCCCTCCACTTT. The complete variable domain, with remaining parts taken from reference TRBV5-4 and TRBJ1-6, reads ETGVTQSPTHLIKTRGQQVTLRCSSQSGHNTVSWYQQALGQGPQFIFQYYREEENGRGNFPPRFSGLQFPNYSSELNVNALELDDSALYLCASSYGTGVNSPLHFGNGTRLTVT.

This sequence joins TRBV7-2 and TRBJ1-4; weak D call: TRBD1 (6 bases). There are 15 residues in the CDR3. Germline V gives CDR1 SGHTA, CDR2 FQGNSA. The V and J ends lost 5 bases and 7 bases respectively, with 17 bases between them. In DNA, the CDR3 is TGTGCCAGCAGCCCCGGGGGGGCCTCGGGTGAAAAACTGTTTTTT. Protein sequence: CASSPGGASGEKLFF.